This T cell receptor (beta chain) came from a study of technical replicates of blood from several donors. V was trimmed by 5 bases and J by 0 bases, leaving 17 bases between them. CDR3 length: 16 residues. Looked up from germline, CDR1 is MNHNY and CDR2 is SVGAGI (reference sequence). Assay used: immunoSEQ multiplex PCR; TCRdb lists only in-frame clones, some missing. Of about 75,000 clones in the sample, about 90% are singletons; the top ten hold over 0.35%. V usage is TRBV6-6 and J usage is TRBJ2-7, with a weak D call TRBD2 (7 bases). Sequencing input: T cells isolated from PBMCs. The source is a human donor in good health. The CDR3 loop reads CASSLRGRAPSYEQYF. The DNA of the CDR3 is TGTGCCAGCAGTCTGAGGGGGAGGGCCCCCTCCTACGAGCAGTACTTC.